Detailed here is one TCR beta chain. No antigen is known for it. Use of 60 Vbeta and 13 Jbeta primers characterized the PCR. Only in-frame clones appear in the TCRdb table, and some are missing; sequencing was by immunoSEQ multiplex PCR. The data hold under 150,000 clones, with 70% to 85% observed a single time. J gave up 5 bases and V 7 bases, and 6 bases lay outside the gene matches. This CDR3 spans 12 amino acids. Germline-derived CDR1 and CDR2 are SQVTM and ANQGSEA. The data are from a study of cytomegalovirus exposure and HLA in healthy donors. Study results and limitations: Previous analysis showed most TCR beta V segments were productive about 90% or about 30% of the time. Follow-up analysis later connected one missense variant in DCLRE1C with trimming of TCR beta V- and J-genes. A classifier reportedly called cytomegalovirus status with high sensitivity and specificity. Most subjects had HLA-A and HLA-B alleles reportedly predicted accurately by TCR beta sequences.

V and J are TRBV29-1 and TRBJ1-2; 8 nucleotides line up with TRBD1. The specimen sequenced was PBMCs. This clonotype originated in a boy between 10 and 17 years old in good health and CMV-seronegative. The CDR3 sequence: CSAPTGEYGYTF. The CDR3 nucleotides read TGCAGCGCCCCGACAGGGGAATATGGCTACACCTTC. Looking up the rest from reference TRBV29-1 and TRBJ1-2 gives the full variable domain: SAVISQKPSRDICQRGTSLTIQCQVDSQVTMMFWYRQQPGQSLTLIATANQGSEATYESGFVIDKFPISRPNLTFSTLTVSNMSPEDSSIYLCSAPTGEYGYTFGSGTRLTVV.